This TCR beta chain originates from a study of OX40 agonist ivuxolimab in advanced cancers. Study-level background: Ivuxolimab was an agonistic, fully human IgG2 monoclonal antibody directed against OX40 (CD134), a costimulatory receptor. Peripheral TCRbeta sequencing aimed to test whether ivuxolimab altered TCR sequence diversity and caused clonal T-cell expansion. Prior anti-PD-1, anti-PD-L1 or anti-CTLA-4 therapy was permitted, and checkpoint inhibitors had been received by 30% to 40% of dose-escalation patients. The monotherapy dose-escalation portion (N ≈ 56 patients) of the phase I ivuxolimab trial is reported in the paper. Of the roughly 52 dose-escalation patients, hepatocellular carcinoma was present in 19, melanoma in approximately 15, renal cell carcinoma in 9 and head and neck cancer in 9. In the dose-escalation cohort, approximately 82% of patients were male, and the mean age was around 60 years, with a range of roughly 20 to 79. Intravenous ivuxolimab was administered to patients every 2 weeks at six dose levels: 0.01, 0.1, 0.3, 1.5, 3 and 10 mg/kg. Partial responses were achieved by three dose-escalation patients, of whom one had hepatocellular carcinoma and two had cutaneous melanoma.

To sequence the TCRbeta CDR3 region, genomic DNA was isolated from the sorted cells. TCRbeta CDR3 regions were sequenced using the immunoSEQ Assay. In TCRdb, the immuneACCESS table is reduced to in-frame sequences with V and J assigned. These tables do not hold every clone; where another copy was compared, an unresolved V gene accounts for under half, and the others remain unexplained. The sample profile shows 35,000 to 45,000 clones; around 83% of them were found once. The leading ten clones occupy around a fifth of the sample. As to this clone: Its antigen is still unknown. Within one base of it there is no much larger clone, and no base qualities were kept.

V and J are truncated by 2 bases and 6 bases respectively, leaving an intervening sequence of 15 bases. Spanning cysteine to phenylalanine, the CDR3 consists of 14 amino acids. Left in the record is the CDR3 DNA by itself, 42 bases read in frame from the first base. Per the germline V gene, SGHRS is the CDR1 and YFSETQ is the CDR2. The paper as a whole reports these results and caveats: In partial responders in the 0.1-3.0 mg/kg groups, normalized peripheral clonal expansion was found to be among the lowest, especially among CD8+ T cells. The antigen specificity of the peripheral T cells that underwent clonal expansion was not determined. At doses from 0.1 to 3.0 mg/kg, clonal expansion was seen in both CD4+ and CD8+ blood T cells between baseline and week 6. Low levels of normalized T-cell clonal expansion were also seen in some patients who did not respond. After ivuxolimab, more expanded clones were found on average in CD8+ T cells than in CD4+ T cells.

The trial excluded patients who had a history of autoimmune disease or were on systemic immunosuppression. In every dose cohort, peripheral blood was drawn for TCR sequencing at baseline, cycle 4 day 1, and cycle 7 day 1. Samples were obtained from an open-label, multicenter, first-in-human phase I dose-escalation trial of ivuxolimab. The trial enrolled adults with locally advanced or metastatic head and neck squamous cell, hepatocellular, melanoma or renal cell carcinoma. Before TCR sequencing, CD4+ and CD8+ T cells were separately sorted from peripheral blood. The chain couples TRBV5-1 to TRBJ2-7, with a weak D call of TRBD2 (6 bases match). The sample in question was CD4+ or CD8+ T cells sorted from blood, obtained in a trial of the OX40 agonist ivuxolimab. This receptor was identified in an adult with an advanced solid tumor such as melanoma, head and neck, liver or kidney cancer. The CDR3 here reads CASSLGGGYTEQYF. DNA sequence: TGCGCCAGCAGCTTAGGCGGAGGGTACACCGAGCAGTACTTC. When the CDR3 is completed using the reference TRBV5-1 and TRBJ2-7 genes on either side, the full variable domain is KAGVTQTPRYLIKTRGQQVTLSCSPISGHRSVSWYQQTPGQGLQFLFEYFSETQRNKGNFPGRFSGRQFSNSRSEMNVSTLELGDSALYLCASSLGGGYTEQYFGPGTRLTVT.